This TCR beta chain stems from a study of blood T cell repertoires in COVID-19. Study-level background: Samples of COVID-19 (acute and convalescent) were obtained from the United States, Italy and Spain. PBMCs, B-cell-depleted T cells, or T cells provided the cDNA or gDNA that made up the material.

Germline CDR1 reads SGDLS; CDR2 reads YYNGEE. The CDR3 is 13 residues long. With 4 bases removed from V and 8 bases from J, the gap between germline ends came to 15 bases. Sequenced by immunoSEQ multiplex PCR; TCRdb stores in-frame clones only, minus some. The sample lists 200,000 or so clones; about 80% were seen once. Material for sequencing was peripheral blood. The receptor comes from a woman aged 60-75 years with acute or convalescent COVID-19. The rearrangement links TRBV9 to TRBJ1-2, with D possibly TRBD1 on 6 matching bases. For the CDR3, the DNA is TGTGCCAGCAGCCATTCACAGGGTAACGGCTACACCTTC. Amino acids: CASSHSQGNGYTF.